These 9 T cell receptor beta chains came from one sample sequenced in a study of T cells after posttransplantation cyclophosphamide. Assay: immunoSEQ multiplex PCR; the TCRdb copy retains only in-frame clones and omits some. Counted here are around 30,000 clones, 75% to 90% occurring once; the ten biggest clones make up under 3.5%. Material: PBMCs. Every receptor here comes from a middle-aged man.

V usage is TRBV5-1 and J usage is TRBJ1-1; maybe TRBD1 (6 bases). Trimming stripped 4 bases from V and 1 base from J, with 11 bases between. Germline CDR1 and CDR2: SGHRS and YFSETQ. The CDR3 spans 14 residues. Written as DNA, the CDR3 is TGCGCCAGCAGCCGGATAGGGGGGAACACTGAAGCTTTCTTT. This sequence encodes CASSRIGGNTEAFF.

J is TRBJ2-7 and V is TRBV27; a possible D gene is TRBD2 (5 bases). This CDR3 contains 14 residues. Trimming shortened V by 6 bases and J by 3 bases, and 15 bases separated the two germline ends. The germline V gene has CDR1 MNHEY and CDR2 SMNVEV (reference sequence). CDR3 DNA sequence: TGTGCCAGCAGCCCGAGGCCGGGAAGCTACGAGCAGTACTTC. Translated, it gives CASSPRPGSYEQYF.

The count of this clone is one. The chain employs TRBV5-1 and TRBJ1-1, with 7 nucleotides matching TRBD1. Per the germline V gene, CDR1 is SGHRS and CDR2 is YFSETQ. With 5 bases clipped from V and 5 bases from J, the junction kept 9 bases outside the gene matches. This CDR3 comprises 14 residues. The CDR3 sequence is CASRPTGATTEAFF. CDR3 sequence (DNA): TGCGCCAGCAGACCCACAGGGGCTACGACTGAAGCTTTCTTT.

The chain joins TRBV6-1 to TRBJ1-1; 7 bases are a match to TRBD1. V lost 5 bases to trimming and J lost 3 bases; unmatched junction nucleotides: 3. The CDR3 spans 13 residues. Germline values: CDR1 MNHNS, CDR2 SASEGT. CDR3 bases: TGTGCCAGCAGTTTTGACAGGGACACTGAAGCTTTCTTT. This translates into CASSFDRDTEAFF.

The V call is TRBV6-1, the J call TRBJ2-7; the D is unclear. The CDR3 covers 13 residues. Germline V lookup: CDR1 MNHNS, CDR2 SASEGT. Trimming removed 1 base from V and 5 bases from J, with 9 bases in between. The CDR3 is CASSEGGRDEQYF. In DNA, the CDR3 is TGTGCCAGCAGTGAAGGAGGCCGGGACGAGCAGTACTTC.

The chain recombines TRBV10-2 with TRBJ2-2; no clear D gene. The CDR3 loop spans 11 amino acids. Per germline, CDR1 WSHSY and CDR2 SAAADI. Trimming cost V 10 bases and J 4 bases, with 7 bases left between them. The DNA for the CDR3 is TGCGCCACCGTACTCACCGGGGAGCTGTTTTTT. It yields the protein CATVLTGELFF.

Written as DNA, the CDR3 is TGTGCCAGCAGCTTAAAGCCCGGGAGCCTTACAGATACGCAGTATTTT. It yields the protein CASSLKPGSLTDTQYF. The chain links TRBV7-3 to TRBJ2-3, with D tentatively TRBD2 (6 bases). This CDR3 is 16 amino acids long. Trimming shortened V by 1 base and J by 3 bases, and 14 bases separated the two germline ends. Germline V gene lookup returns CDR1 SGHTA and CDR2 FQGTGA.

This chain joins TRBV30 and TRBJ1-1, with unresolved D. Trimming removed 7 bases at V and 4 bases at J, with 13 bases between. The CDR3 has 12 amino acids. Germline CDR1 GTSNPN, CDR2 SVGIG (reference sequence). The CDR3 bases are TGTGCCTTTGAGGGAGGGAGCACTGAAGCTTTCTTT. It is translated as CAFEGGSTEAFF.

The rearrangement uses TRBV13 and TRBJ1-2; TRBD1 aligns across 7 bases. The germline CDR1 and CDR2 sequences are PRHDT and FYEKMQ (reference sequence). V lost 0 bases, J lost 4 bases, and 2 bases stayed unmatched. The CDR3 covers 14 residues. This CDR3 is CASSLGTGPYGYTF. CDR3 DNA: TGTGCCAGCAGCTTAGGGACAGGGCCCTATGGCTACACCTTC.